One sample yielded the 20 T cell receptor beta chains listed below, sequenced in a study of post-analysis software for immune sequencing data. Findings and caveats of the study: The study found TRBV5-6, TRBV5-1 and TRBV20-1 among roughly 5 TRBV segments more frequent in patients than controls.

Antigens of these TCRs are unknown. Each TCR beta cDNA library carried unique molecular identifiers. Using its own MiXCR run on the PCR reads, TCRdb lists one record per CDR3 protein. This table has approximately 770,000 distinct CDR3 sequences, more than 45% appearing once. Sequencing was carried out using blood. The receptors were sampled from a girl between 5 and 17 years old with multiple sclerosis.

The chain has TRBV28 and TRBJ2-7, with 9 bases aligning to TRBD2. V was pared by 6 bases and J by 2 bases, with 11 bases of the junction left unmatched. The CDR3 is 16 amino acids. Germline V lookup: CDR1 MDHEN, CDR2 SYDVKM. The CDR3 DNA sequence: TGTGCCAGCAGCCTAGCGGGAACCCTCTCCCCCTACGAGCAGTACTTC. The encoded protein is CASSLAGTLSPYEQYF.

This clonotype was seen a handful of times. This rearrangement joins TRBV29-1 to TRBJ2-5; unclear D gene. Germline V gene data show CDR1 as SQVTM and CDR2 as ANQGSEA. V shed 0 bases and J shed 4 bases, with 9 bases lying between them. This CDR3 has 13 amino acids. CDR3 nucleotide sequence: TGCAGCGTTGAAGAGTCGGGCAGAGAGACCCAGTACTTC. It yields the protein CSVEESGRETQYF.

The chain employs TRBV15 and TRBJ2-5; perhaps TRBD1 as D (8 bases). Germline lookup yields CDR1 LNHNV and CDR2 YYDKDF (reference sequence). This CDR3 spans 18 amino acids. V was cut by 0 bases and J by 2 bases, with 19 bases left in between. The CDR3 loop is CATSRDVGGTGLQETQYF. CDR3 bases: TGTGCCACCAGCAGAGATGTGGGGGGGACAGGACTACAAGAGACCCAGTACTTC.

The chain combines TRBV14 with TRBJ2-4, with D hard to call. The CDR3 has 13 amino acids. CDR1 and CDR2 (germline): SGHDN, FVKESK. Trimming removed 1 base at V and 13 bases at J, with 14 bases between. The CDR3 sequence: CASSQVSWKVQYF. The DNA for the CDR3 is TGTGCCAGCAGCCAAGTCTCGTGGAAGGTGCAGTACTTC.

The V and J genes are TRBV10-1 and TRBJ2-7, with D uncertain. This CDR3 comprises 14 residues. Trimming pared 0 bases from V and 2 bases from J, leaving 8 bases between. Germline values: CDR1 WNHNN, CDR2 SYGVQD (reference sequence). The CDR3 nucleotides are TGCGCCAGCAGTGAGTCTAGCACTCCCTACGAGCAGTACTTC. Translation gives CASSESSTPYEQYF.

The V and J genes are TRBV2 and TRBJ2-5; tentatively, D is TRBD1 (5 bases). The DNA matches TRBJ2-7 better at its end, which makes the J call doubtful. The CDR3 runs 16 residues. Germline CDR1 SNHLY, CDR2 FYNNEI. CDR3 sequence: CASSGGPSRALPEQYF. The CDR3 nucleotides are TGTGCCAGCAGTGGGGGTCCGTCCAGGGCTCTTCCCGAGCAGTACTTC.

In this sample, this clonotype turned up a few times. The gene calls are TRBV18 and TRBJ1-2; D call uncertain. The V and J ends lost 3 bases and 0 bases respectively, with 11 bases between them. CDR1 is KGHSH and CDR2 is LQKENI in the germline V gene. The CDR3 spans 15 residues. The CDR3 sequence is CASSPLEGANYGYTF. CDR3 sequence (DNA): TGTGCCAGCTCACCCCTCGAGGGAGCTAACTATGGCTACACCTTC.

The V gene is TRBV9, the J gene TRBJ2-1; TRBD1 or TRBD2 may be the D gene (5 bases each). This CDR3 has 13 amino acids. With 1 base removed from V and 7 bases from J, the gap between germline ends came to 9 bases. Germline V gene lookup returns CDR1 SGDLS and CDR2 YYNGEE. CDR3 region: CASSVLEGNEQFF. The CDR3 DNA reads TGTGCCAGCAGCGTACTAGAGGGGAATGAGCAGTTCTTC.

The J gene is TRBJ2-3, the V gene TRBV12-3 or TRBV12-4, with 8 bases lining up with TRBD1. The length of the CDR3 is 16 residues. After removal of 3 bases from V and 0 bases from J, the junction contained 5 bases not matched to a gene. The CDR3 nucleotides are TGTGCCAGCAGTTTCCTGGACAGGGTTAGCACAGATACGCAGTATTTT. Residues: CASSFLDRVSTDTQYF.

This clonotype was found once. This sequence joins TRBV6-5 and TRBJ2-5, with 7 positions matching TRBD2. The CDR3 runs 15 residues. Germline lookup yields CDR1 MNHEY and CDR2 SVGAGI. After removal of 0 bases from V and 0 bases from J, the junction contained 1 base not matched to a gene. In DNA, the CDR3 is TGTGCCAGCAGTTACTCGGGAGGGGACCAAGAGACCCAGTACTTC. Protein product: CASSYSGGDQETQYF.

A few counts support this clonotype. The genes are TRBV13 and TRBJ2-1; D perhaps matches TRBD2 (5 bases). The CDR3 is made up of 12 amino acids. The V gene lost 5 bases and the J gene lost 10 bases, with 12 bases spanning the gap. Germline CDR1 reads PRHDT; CDR2 reads FYEKMQ (reference sequence). CDR3 nucleotides: TGTGCCAGCAGCGAGACTACCCTAGAGCAGTTCTTC. Its protein is CASSETTLEQFF.

V is TRBV4-2 and J is TRBJ1-4; D remains unclear. Trimming removed 0 bases at V and 10 bases at J, with 18 bases between. The CDR3 consists of 16 residues. Germline V lookup: CDR1 LGHNA, CDR2 YNFKEQ. The CDR3 is CASSQEIKNGLGKLFF. Here the CDR3 DNA reads TGTGCCAGCAGCCAAGAAATCAAGAATGGGCTGGGAAAACTGTTTTTT.

The V gene is TRBV29-1, the J gene TRBJ2-1; D call uncertain. Deletions cut 4 bases from V and 7 bases from J, with 11 bases between. CDR1 and CDR2 (germline): SQVTM, ANQGSEA. The CDR3 loop spans 12 amino acids. The CDR3 bases are TGCAGCGTTGCGGAGAATCGGAATGAGCAGTTCTTC. This gives the protein CSVAENRNEQFF.

The rearrangement joins TRBV29-1 to TRBJ2-7, with D tentatively TRBD2 (6 bases). The CDR3 totals 16 residues. The germline CDR1 and CDR2 sequences are SQVTM and ANQGSEA. The V gene lost 4 bases and the J gene lost 3 bases, with 22 bases spanning the gap. The DNA for the CDR3 is TGCAGCGTTGGTGTACCACTGGCGGGAATAATCTACGAGCAGTACTTC. Amino acid sequence: CSVGVPLAGIIYEQYF.

CDR3 loop: CASSWTAEGGNEQFF. In DNA form, the CDR3 reads TGTGCCAGCAGCTGGACCGCCGAGGGAGGCAATGAGCAGTTCTTC. The V call is TRBV7-9, the J call TRBJ2-1; D possibly corresponds to TRBD2 (6 bases). The germline CDR1 and CDR2 sequences are SEHNR and FQNEAQ (reference sequence). V gave up 4 bases and J gave up 6 bases, with 16 bases separating them. This CDR3 is 15 amino acids long.

This chain links TRBV5-1 with TRBJ2-1; TRBD1 agrees at 11 bases. CDR1 and CDR2 (germline): SGHRS, YFSETQ. Trimming took 4 bases from V and 10 from J; bases not matched to a gene: 7. The CDR3 length is 14 residues. The DNA of the CDR3 is TGCGCCAGCAGCCCATGGACAGGGGGCCGAGAGCAGTTCTTC. Amino acids: CASSPWTGGREQFF.

The chain couples TRBV20-1 to TRBJ1-1; 8 bases are shared with TRBD1. The germline V gene encodes CDR1 DFQATT and CDR2 SNEGSKA (reference sequence). The V segment lost 3 bases and the J segment 3 bases; nucleotides outside the gene matches: 9. This CDR3 region has 15 residues. CDR3 sequence reads: CSARVPGGDDTEAFF. The CDR3 nucleotides are TGCAGTGCTAGGGTCCCAGGGGGCGATGACACTGAAGCTTTCTTT.

CDR3 nucleotides: TGCGCCAGCAGACCGACAGGGAAGCGGGATGGAGCTTTCTTT. Its protein is CASRPTGKRDGAFF. The chain couples TRBV5-1 to TRBJ1-1; the match to TRBD1 covers 7 bases. The ends lost 5 bases at V and 10 bases at J; junction bases unmatched: 14. Per germline, CDR1 SGHRS and CDR2 YFSETQ. The CDR3 covers 14 residues.

This chain uses TRBV4-1 with TRBJ2-1; no reliable D call. The germline CDR1 and CDR2 sequences are MGHRA and YSYEKL. The length of the CDR3 is 15 residues. The V gene lost 4 bases and the J gene lost 0 bases, with 10 bases spanning the gap. CDR3 in amino acids: CASSPDATSYNEQFF. As DNA, the CDR3 is TGCGCCAGCAGCCCGGACGCTACCTCCTACAATGAGCAGTTCTTC.

The V call is TRBV10-3, the J call TRBJ2-7, with 11 positions matching TRBD2. The junction had 8 bases not matched to a gene; V was cut back by 4 bases and J by 0 bases. There are 17 residues in the CDR3. The germline CDR1 and CDR2 sequences are ENHRY and SYGVKD. CDR3 nucleotide sequence: TGTGCCATCAGTGCCCCCCGGACTAGCGGGCTCTCCTACGAGCAGTACTTC. It is translated as CAISAPRTSGLSYEQYF.